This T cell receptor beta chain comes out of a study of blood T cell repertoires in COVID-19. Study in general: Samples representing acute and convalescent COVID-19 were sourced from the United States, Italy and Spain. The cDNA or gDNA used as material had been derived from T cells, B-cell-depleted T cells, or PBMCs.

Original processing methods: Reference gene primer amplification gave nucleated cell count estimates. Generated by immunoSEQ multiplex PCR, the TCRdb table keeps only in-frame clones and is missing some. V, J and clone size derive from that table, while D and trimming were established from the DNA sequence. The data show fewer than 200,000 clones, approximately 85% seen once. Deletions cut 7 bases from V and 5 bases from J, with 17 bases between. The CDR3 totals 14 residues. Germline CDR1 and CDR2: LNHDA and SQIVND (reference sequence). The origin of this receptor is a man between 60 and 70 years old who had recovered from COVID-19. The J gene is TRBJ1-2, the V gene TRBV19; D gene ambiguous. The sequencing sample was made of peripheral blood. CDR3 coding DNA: TGTGCCAGTAATCTTGAGGCCACGGGTTATGGCTACACCTTC. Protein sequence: CASNLEATGYGYTF.